Here is one TCR beta chain with its context. Clones were sequenced by immunoSEQ multiplex PCR, and TCRdb holds only the in-frame ones, with some missing. Seen here are about 380,000 clones, roughly 89% observed once, and the top ten hold 6.5%. This entry belongs to a study of blood T cell repertoires in COVID-19. Overall study: PBMCs, B-cell-depleted T cells, or T cells provided the cDNA or gDNA that made up the material.

V lost 5 bases and J lost 5, with 13 bases in between. Germline V gives CDR1 SGHVS, CDR2 FNYEAQ. The CDR3 is 15 residues long. The sequence derives from a man younger than 35 with active or convalescent COVID-19. The chain recombines TRBV7-6 with TRBJ1-6; tentative D call: TRBD1 (6 bases). The sequenced sample was peripheral blood. CDR3 residues: CASSRSPGDNSPLHF. CDR3 DNA: TGTGCCAGCAGCCGCTCCCCAGGGGATAATTCACCCCTCCACTTT.